At least ten counts were recorded for the clone carrying this T cell receptor beta chain. No antigen is known for it. TCRdb used MiXCR to reprocess the multiplex PCR reads, holding one entry per CDR3 protein. The sample gives 150,000 to 200,000 distinct CDR3 sequences, 25% to 40% of which show up once; 3.8% is in the top ten. Breast cancer patients provided tissue from their axillary draining lymph nodes. V shed 9 bases, J shed 7 bases, and the junction held 12 bases outside the gene matches. The CDR3 contains 14 residues. The germline V gene has CDR1 LNHDA and CDR2 SQIVND (reference sequence). The data were obtained in a study of breast tumors, draining lymph nodes, adjacent tissues. General study results and limits: The lymph node origin of tumor T cells was framed as consistent with a hypothesis, not demonstrated. Luminal-like breast cancer showed significantly higher tumor–nontumor repertoire similarity than basal-like.

The chain employs TRBV19 and TRBJ1-5, with 7 bases identical to TRBD1. This TCR derives from a female donor with breast cancer. Some clones in this sample may be carry-over from other donors' samples. Sequencing was carried out using axillary lymph node tissue. CDR3 in DNA: TGTGCCAGCGCCGCCGGGACAGCGGAACAGCCCCAGCATTTT. It codes for CASAAGTAEQPQHF.